This section outlines one T cell receptor (beta chain) sequence together with its context. This sample is part of a study of blood T cell repertoires in COVID-19. Per the original data handling: Reference gene primers were amplified, and this amplification served to estimate nucleated cell counts. Libraries were prepared by immunoSEQ multiplex PCR; TCRdb keeps only in-frame clonotypes and omits some of them. That table is the source of V, J and clone size, and D and trimming were worked out from the DNA. This table holds about 88,000 clones, over 70% found once. Germline values: CDR1 SGHTA, CDR2 FQGNSA. Trimming pared 3 bases from V and 4 bases from J, leaving 16 bases between. This CDR3 has 16 residues.

Sequencing was performed on peripheral blood. This chain links TRBV7-2 with TRBJ1-3; possible D gene TRBD1, 5 bases. The source is a man older than 75 with acute or convalescent COVID-19. CDR3: CASSFFPDSEGNTIYF. The CDR3 bases are TGTGCCAGCAGCTTTTTTCCAGACAGCGAGGGAAACACCATATATTTT.